This passage covers 16 T cell receptor beta chains from one sample sequenced in a study of blood T cell repertoires in COVID-19. The protocol was immunoSEQ multiplex PCR, while the TCRdb copy is restricted to in-frame clones and leaves out a portion. This table holds under 250,000 clones, 65% to 85% found once. The sample was peripheral blood. The source is a man aged 40-55 years with active or convalescent COVID-19.

The chain joins TRBV5-1 to TRBJ2-7; 7 bases align to TRBD1. The CDR3 runs 14 residues. V trimming: 4 bases; J trimming: 4 bases; junction bases outside the gene matches: 8. Germline V lookup: CDR1 SGHRS, CDR2 YFSETQ. The CDR3 DNA reads TGCGCCAGCAGCCCTCAGACAGGGTTATACGAGCAGTACTTC. Amino acids: CASSPQTGLYEQYF.

This clone was found many times. The rearrangement joins TRBV4-3 to TRBJ1-6, with 8 positions matching TRBD1. Germline CDR1 LGHNA, CDR2 YSLEER. The V segment lost 3 bases and the J segment 9 bases; nucleotides outside the gene matches: 10. This CDR3 spans 16 amino acids. This chain's CDR3 is CASSQSGQGSGSPLHF. The CDR3 DNA reads as TGCGCCAGCAGCCAGAGTGGACAGGGTTCGGGTTCACCCCTCCACTTT.

The J gene is TRBJ1-1, the V gene TRBV20-1, with D maybe TRBD1 (6 bases). The germline gives CDR1 DFQATT, CDR2 SNEGSKA (reference sequence). The CDR3 loop spans 14 amino acids. The V end was cut by 3 bases, the J end by 8 bases, with 19 bases between. The CDR3 DNA sequence: TGCAGTGCTAGTAGAGGGGGGGGGTTATCCGAAGCTTTCTTT. The encoded protein is CSASRGGGLSEAFF.

The CDR3 region has the DNA TGTGCCAGCAGCTTACTAACGGCCGGAGGGACCCAGTACTTC. It codes for CASSLLTAGGTQYF. The rearrangement joins TRBV7-9 to TRBJ2-5; possible D gene TRBD2, 5 bases. The CDR3 covers 14 residues. Trimming cost V 2 bases and J 7 bases, with 14 bases left between them. The germline CDR1 and CDR2 sequences are SEHNR and FQNEAQ (reference sequence).

The chain links TRBV15 to TRBJ1-2; 8 positions match TRBD1. CDR3 length: 16 residues. V gave up 1 base and J gave up 0 bases; unmatched junction bases: 4. Germline V CDR1 and CDR2: LNHNV, YYDKDF (reference sequence). CDR3 sequence: CATSRGDRLSNYGYTF. For the CDR3, the DNA is TGTGCCACCAGCAGAGGGGACAGGCTTTCTAACTATGGCTACACCTTC.

This chain uses TRBV15 with TRBJ1-1; TRBD1 might be the D (6 bases). This CDR3 contains 13 residues. The V and J ends lost 0 bases and 6 bases respectively, with 8 bases between them. Germline CDR1 reads LNHNV; CDR2 reads YYDKDF (reference sequence). The CDR3 DNA sequence: TGTGCCACCAGCAGAGAAACAGGGCCTGAAGCTTTCTTT. Its translation is CATSRETGPEAFF.

This chain uses TRBV6-6 with TRBJ2-3; tentative D call: TRBD1 (5 bases). V gave up 6 bases and J gave up 2 bases, with 9 bases separating them. CDR3 length: 13 amino acids. Per the germline V gene, CDR1 is MNHNY and CDR2 is SVGAGI (reference sequence). The CDR3 loop reads CASREGATDTQYF. CDR3 nucleotide sequence: TGTGCCAGCAGAGAAGGGGCCACAGATACGCAGTATTTT.

J is TRBJ1-1 and V is TRBV9; no clear D. V was pared by 3 bases and J by 4 bases, with 7 bases between. This CDR3 has 12 residues. Germline values: CDR1 SGDLS, CDR2 YYNGEE. CDR3 sequence (DNA): TGTGCCAGCAGCGGCCGGGGCACTGAAGCTTTCTTT. It is translated as CASSGRGTEAFF.

V usage is TRBV3-1 (or the pseudogene TRBV3-2) and J usage is TRBJ2-7; D is unclear. Trimming took off 3 bases at V and 4 bases at J, with 4 bases between the two ends. Germline assignment: CDR1 LGHDT and CDR2 YNNKEL (reference sequence). There are 11 residues in the CDR3. The CDR3 DNA follows: TGTGCCAGCAGCCACAGATACGAGCAGTACTTC. It yields the protein CASSHRYEQYF.

The J gene is TRBJ2-7, the V gene TRBV5-4; TRBD2 aligns across 8 bases. V dropped 4 bases and J dropped 6; count of bases not matched to a gene: 15. The CDR3 has 16 residues. Germline lookup yields CDR1 SGHNT and CDR2 YYREEE (reference sequence). For the CDR3, the DNA is TGTGCCAGCAGCGCGAGGCGGCTAGCGGGTTTTTCCGAGCAGTACTTC. Protein: CASSARRLAGFSEQYF.

V and J are TRBV19 and TRBJ2-3; TRBD2 is a possible D gene (6 bases). The V end was cut by 4 bases, the J end by 6 bases, with 20 bases between. The CDR3 is made up of 16 amino acids. The germline V gene encodes CDR1 LNHDA and CDR2 SQIVND (reference sequence). The CDR3 DNA follows: TGTGCCAGTAGTACCTTGGACGGTCTAGGGAGGGATACGCAGTATTTT. Residues: CASSTLDGLGRDTQYF.

The chain employs TRBV7-9 and TRBJ1-4; D is unresolved. This CDR3 comprises 12 residues. Germline lookup yields CDR1 SEHNR and CDR2 FQNEAQ (reference sequence). Trimming shortened V by 5 bases and J by 4 bases, and 5 bases separated the two germline ends. In DNA, the CDR3 is TGTGCCAGCAGCCAATTTAATGAAAAACTGTTTTTT. Translating it yields CASSQFNEKLFF.

The V call is TRBV27, the J call TRBJ2-7; 10 positions agree with TRBD1. CDR1 MNHEY and CDR2 SMNVEV come from the germline V gene (reference sequence). CDR3 length equals 16 residues. With V trimmed by 7 bases and J by 4 bases, 13 bases remained unmatched. The CDR3 protein is CASTPYSGQGLYEQYF. The DNA for the CDR3 is TGTGCCAGCACCCCCTATTCGGGACAGGGGTTATACGAGCAGTACTTC.

This clone appeared a single time. V gene TRBV7-2 combines with J gene TRBJ2-3; 13 bases fit TRBD2. This CDR3 spans 17 amino acids. Germline V gene lookup returns CDR1 SGHTA and CDR2 FQGNSA. Unmatched junction bases numbered 1, after V lost 1 base and J lost 0 bases. The CDR3 DNA reads TGTGCCAGCAGCTTAGGACTAGCGGGGGGAAGCACAGATACGCAGTATTTT. Amino acids: CASSLGLAGGSTDTQYF.

This sequence joins TRBV7-3 and TRBJ2-7, with D tentatively TRBD1 (6 bases). The germline V and J ends were trimmed by 6 bases and 4 bases, with 13 bases remaining between them. From germline, CDR1 is SGHTA and CDR2 FQGTGA. The CDR3 loop spans 13 amino acids. This chain's CDR3 is CASSSSRGYEQYF. CDR3 nucleotides: TGTGCCAGCAGTTCGTCGAGGGGGTACGAGCAGTACTTC.

The chain couples TRBV10-3 to TRBJ2-5; 7 positions match TRBD1. The germline gives CDR1 ENHRY, CDR2 SYGVKD. V lost 4 bases, J lost 2 bases, and 13 bases stayed unmatched. The CDR3 length is 17 residues. The CDR3 DNA reads TGTGCCATCAGTGGCGAACCTTCGACAGGGCTTCAAGAGACCCAGTACTTC. This gives the protein CAISGEPSTGLQETQYF.